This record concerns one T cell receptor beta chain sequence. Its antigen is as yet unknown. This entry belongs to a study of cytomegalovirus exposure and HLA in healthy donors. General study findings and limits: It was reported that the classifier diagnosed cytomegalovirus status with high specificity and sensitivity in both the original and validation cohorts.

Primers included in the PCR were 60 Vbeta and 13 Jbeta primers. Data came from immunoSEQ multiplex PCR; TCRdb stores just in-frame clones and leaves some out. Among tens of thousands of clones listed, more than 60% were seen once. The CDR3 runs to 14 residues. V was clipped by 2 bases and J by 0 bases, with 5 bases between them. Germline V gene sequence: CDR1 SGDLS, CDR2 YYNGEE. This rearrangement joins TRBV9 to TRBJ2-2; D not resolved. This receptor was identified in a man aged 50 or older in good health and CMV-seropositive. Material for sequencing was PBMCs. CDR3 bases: TGTGCCAGCAGCGTTCTAGCGAACACCGGGGAGCTGTTTTTT. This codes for CASSVLANTGELFF.